This entry features one T cell receptor (beta chain) sequence. Assay used: immunoSEQ multiplex PCR; TCRdb lists only in-frame clones, some missing. The top ten hold around 5% of the sample, which has just under 65,000 clones, 74% seen once. This sample was included in a study of T cells in tumors after PD-1 blockade. At the level of the study: No patient had prior checkpoint blockade, systemic immunosuppression, or radiotherapy within 4 weeks. Some patients also took daily vismodegib 150 mg during anti-PD-1 treatment.

Germline lookup yields CDR1 WSHSY and CDR2 SAAADI. The CDR3 has 14 residues. The V segment lost 5 bases and the J segment 4 bases; nucleotides outside the gene matches: 4. The TCR sequence derives from a human donor with basal cell carcinoma. The chain is built from TRBV10-2 and TRBJ2-1, with TRBD2 identical over 8 bases. The sequencing here drew on PBMCs, taken after anti-PD-1 treatment. The CDR3 DNA reads as TGCGCCAGCAGTCCCAGCGGGGGTTACAATGAGCAGTTCTTC. Amino acids: CASSPSGGYNEQFF.